Below, 25 T cell receptor beta chains from the same sample are listed, as sequenced in a study of blood T cells in healthy people across ages. Next came a second PCR, run for about 6 to 12 cycles, which used a sample-barcoded 5' primer along with a J-beta primer mix. Each CDR3 protein gets one entry after TCRdb re-called the 5' RACE reads with MiXCR. The sample includes approximately 780,000 distinct CDR3 sequences, around 25% of them seen just once. This same sample was also part of a study on T cells of mothers and their children.

Sequenced material: blood. The receptors were sampled from a boy between 5 and 17 years old in good health.

This clonotype was recorded many times. This chain uses TRBV29-1 with TRBJ2-5; D unresolved. The CDR3 runs to 10 residues. Germline V gives CDR1 SQVTM, CDR2 ANQGSEA. The ends were cut back, 0 bases at V and 5 bases at J, with 1 base in the middle. This chain's CDR3 is CSVEEETQYF. The CDR3 coding sequence is TGCAGCGTTGAAGAGGAGACCCAGTACTTC.

The chain joins TRBV2 to TRBJ1-4; D unresolved. This CDR3 comprises 14 residues. Germline V gene sequence: CDR1 SNHLY, CDR2 FYNNEI. V lost 7 bases and J lost 2, with 11 bases in between. The CDR3 DNA follows: TGTGCCAGCACCTCTAGGGCCACTAATGAAAAACTGTTTTTT. Encoded protein: CASTSRATNEKLFF.

Written as DNA, the CDR3 is TGTGCCTGGAGCCCCGGTCGGGGCGAAACTTGGGCCGGGGCCCAGTACTTC. Its translation is CAWSPGRGETWAGAQYF. This sequence joins TRBV30 and TRBJ2-5; perhaps D is TRBD1 or TRBD2 (5 bases each). The germline gives CDR1 GTSNPN, CDR2 SVGIG (reference sequence). The CDR3 runs 17 residues. Trimming took 3 bases from V and 9 from J, leaving 29 bases between them.

The V and J genes are TRBV7-8 and TRBJ1-1; D gene unclear. Trimming pared 2 bases from V and 0 bases from J, leaving 10 bases between. CDR1 and CDR2 (germline): SGHVS, FQNEAQ. The CDR3 has 15 residues. CDR3 sequence reads: CASSLFEGLNTEAFF. The DNA for the CDR3 is TGTGCCAGCAGCTTATTTGAGGGATTGAACACTGAAGCTTTCTTT.

This clonotype was detected a few times. The chain joins TRBV20-1 to TRBJ2-5; perhaps D is TRBD1 or TRBD2 (5 bases each). Trimming removed 1 base at V and 5 bases at J, with 17 bases between. CDR1 and CDR2 (germline): DFQATT, SNEGSKA (reference sequence). The CDR3 runs to 15 residues. As DNA, the CDR3 is TGCAGTGCTAGAGTCCGGGGCCCGAAGGGGGAGACCCAGTACTTC. Translation: CSARVRGPKGETQYF.

This clonotype has a handful of counts. CDR3 loop: CAISEGRNLMNTEAFF. The CDR3 DNA is TGTGCCATCAGTGAGGGCAGGAATCTTATGAACACTGAAGCTTTCTTT. This chain links TRBV10-3 with TRBJ1-1; D not resolved. V gave up 2 bases and J gave up 0 bases, with 13 bases separating them. Germline V gives CDR1 ENHRY, CDR2 SYGVKD. CDR3 length: 16 residues.

V gene TRBV5-1 combines with J gene TRBJ2-6; 14 bases map to TRBD2. The V segment lost 4 bases and the J segment 2 bases; nucleotides outside the gene matches: 5. CDR1 and CDR2 from the germline V gene are SGHRS and YFSETQ. The CDR3 covers 18 residues. The CDR3 region is CASSGTSGGPTGANVLTF. The CDR3 nucleotides are TGCGCCAGCAGCGGGACTAGCGGGGGACCTACTGGGGCCAACGTCCTGACTTTC.

V is TRBV10-3 and J is TRBJ1-2; 11 bases fit TRBD1. CDR1 is ENHRY and CDR2 is SYGVKD in the germline V gene. The V segment lost 3 bases and the J segment 8 bases; nucleotides outside the gene matches: 8. The CDR3 runs to 15 residues. Here the CDR3 reads CAISDGGQGDPGYTF. In nucleotides, the CDR3 is TGTGCCATCAGTGACGGGGGACAGGGGGATCCCGGCTACACCTTC.

This clonotype was counted between two and nine times. V is TRBV20-1 and J is TRBJ2-5; TRBD2 matches at 8 bases. The trim removed 6 bases at V and 4 bases at J, leaving 10 bases unmatched. CDR1 DFQATT and CDR2 SNEGSKA come from the germline V gene (reference sequence). CDR3 length: 14 amino acids. CDR3 DNA: TGCAGTGCCCGTGCGACTAGCGCGCCAGAGACCCAGTACTTC. Protein product: CSARATSAPETQYF.

This clonotype has only one observation. J is TRBJ2-5 and V is TRBV11-1, with D perhaps TRBD2 (5 bases). The J call may not be correct, given that the DNA end is closer to TRBJ2-7. The length of the CDR3 is 14 residues. The germline V gene encodes CDR1 SGHAT and CDR2 FQDESV (reference sequence). CDR3 protein: CASSFDGSPYEQYF. Written as DNA, the CDR3 is TGTGCCAGCAGCTTTGATGGGAGCCCCTACGAGCAGTACTTC.

The table lists this clonotype with a few counts. This chain connects TRBV5-1 to TRBJ2-7, with D perhaps TRBD1 (5 bases). The end of the DNA aligns better with TRBJ2-1, so the J call may be wrong. The CDR3 consists of 12 residues. Germline CDR1 reads SGHRS; CDR2 reads YFSETQ. This chain's CDR3 is CASSFGQIEQFF. In DNA, the CDR3 is TGCGCCAGCAGCTTCGGACAAATTGAGCAGTTCTTC.

This clonotype has more than one count but fewer than ten. This chain uses TRBV4-1 with TRBJ2-5, with TRBD1 as a possible D gene (5 bases). The V and J ends lost 3 bases and 2 bases respectively, with 16 bases between them. The CDR3 length is 16 residues. From germline, CDR1 is MGHRA and CDR2 YSYEKL. CDR3 coding DNA: TGCGCCAGCAGCCAGGGGCCTATGGCAGCTCAAGAGACCCAGTACTTC. Its protein product is CASSQGPMAAQETQYF.

The table lists this clonotype with a few counts. V and J are TRBV6-5 and TRBJ2-6, with D perhaps TRBD1 (5 bases). V lost 10 bases and J 0 bases, leaving 16 bases between the germline ends. The CDR3 runs to 16 residues. Germline V gives CDR1 MNHEY, CDR2 SVGAGI. As DNA, the CDR3 is TGTGCCACCGCCCAGACAGTCCGCTCTGGGGCCAACGTCCTGACTTTC. Translating it yields CATAQTVRSGANVLTF.

This clonotype showed up just a few times. This chain links TRBV27 with TRBJ2-1, with D perhaps TRBD1 or TRBD2 (5 bases each). The CDR3 consists of 17 residues. Trimming cost V 5 bases and J 4 bases, with 21 bases left between them. CDR1 is MNHEY, CDR2 SMNVEV, per germline (reference sequence). The CDR3, as DNA: TGTGCCAGCAGTAATCTCCTGCCGGGGCAACTTTACAATGAGCAGTTCTTC. Encoded protein: CASSNLLPGQLYNEQFF.

This sequence joins TRBV27 and TRBJ2-5, with 10 bases fitting TRBD2. The end of the DNA fits TRBJ2-7 better, so the J call may be wrong. This CDR3 spans 15 amino acids. CDR1 MNHEY and CDR2 SMNVEV come from the germline V gene (reference sequence). The CDR3 DNA is TGTGCCAGCAGTTTAGTAGCGGGGGGCTCCTACGAGCAGTACTTC. This translates into CASSLVAGGSYEQYF.

This clonotype appeared a single time. V gene TRBV3-1 combines with J gene TRBJ2-7; D may match TRBD1 or TRBD2 (6 bases each). The germline gives CDR1 LGHDT, CDR2 YNNKEL (reference sequence). Trimming pared 4 bases from V and 5 bases from J, leaving 21 bases between. The CDR3 sequence is 16 residues long. The chain's CDR3 is CASSPLTGAVFNEQYF. The CDR3 DNA is TGTGCCAGCAGCCCCCTCACGGGGGCCGTCTTTAACGAGCAGTACTTC.

This clonotype has a count of ten or more. The chain recombines TRBV4-2 with TRBJ2-1; 10 bases line up with TRBD2. The CDR3 length is 16 residues. The V segment lost 0 bases and the J segment 7 bases; nucleotides outside the gene matches: 6. Germline CDR1 LGHNA, CDR2 YNFKEQ. The CDR3 coding sequence is TGTGCCAGCAGCCAAGATCCTAGCGGGGGTCGAAATGAGCAGTTCTTC. It translates to CASSQDPSGGRNEQFF.

Turning to this clonotype: A junction boundary mismatches the germline segment, possibly from a read error. The chain combines TRBV28 with TRBJ2-4; TRBD1 or TRBD2 may be the D gene (5 bases each). Germline V gene data show CDR1 as MDHEN and CDR2 as SYDVKM. This CDR3 is built from 8 residues. DNA of the CDR3: TGTGCCAGCGGAGAAGGGACCTTC. Its protein is CASGEGTF.

As to this clonotype: One end of the junction fails to match germline, which may point to a read error. The genes are TRBV5-1 and TRBJ1-5; a weak D match, TRBD1 (5 bases). The CDR3 consists of 13 residues. Germline V gene sequence: CDR1 SGHRS, CDR2 YFSETQ. The CDR3 sequence: CASSDQGKQPQHF. The CDR3 nucleotides are TGCGCCAGCAGCGACCAGGGCAAACAGCCCCAGCATTTT.

The sample holds a few counts of this clonotype. The chain carries TRBV25-1 and TRBJ2-5, with TRBD2 identical over 7 bases. The J call could be wrong; TRBJ2-7 is a better fit for the DNA end. Germline CDR1 reads MGHDK; CDR2 reads SYGVNS. CDR3 length equals 15 residues. The CDR3 DNA is TGTGCCAGCAGTGAACCTGGCGGGAGAACCTACGAGCAGTACTTC. This gives the protein CASSEPGGRTYEQYF.

This clonotype was picked up a small number of times. The CDR3 DNA follows: TGTGCCAGCAGCTTTACAGGGGGCGACGAGCAGTACTTC. Translating gives CASSFTGGDEQYF. The V call is TRBV7-3, the J call TRBJ2-5, with 9 bases that match TRBD1. The tail of the sequence fits TRBJ2-7 better, so the J call may be wrong. Germline assignment: CDR1 SGHTA and CDR2 FQGTGA. There are 13 residues in the CDR3.

This clonotype was observed a few times. The chain is built from TRBV5-1 and TRBJ2-7, with D maybe TRBD2 (6 bases). The CDR3 sequence is 14 residues long. CDR1 and CDR2 (germline): SGHRS, YFSETQ. Trimming took 2 bases from V and 6 from J, leaving 15 bases between them. The CDR3 loop is CASSFGGALREQYF. The CDR3 bases are TGCGCCAGCAGCTTCGGAGGGGCCCTCCGCGAGCAGTACTTC.

This clonotype was seen more than once but under ten times. The CDR3 reads CASSFDTAGETQYF. The CDR3 bases are TGTGCCAGCAGCTTCGATACCGCCGGAGAGACCCAGTACTTC. This sequence joins TRBV7-2 and TRBJ2-5; D not certain. The CDR3 consists of 14 residues. Germline CDR1 and CDR2: SGHTA and FQGNSA. Trimming took off 3 bases at V and 4 bases at J, with 12 bases between the two ends. Variable domain in full (rest from reference TRBV7-2 and TRBJ2-5): GAGVSQSPSNKVTEKGKDVELRCDPISGHTALYWYRQSLGQGLEFLIYFQGNSAPDKSGLPSDRFSAERTGGSVSTLTIQRTQQEDSAVYLCASSFDTAGETQYFGPGTRLLVL.

The count of this clonotype is one. The V and J genes are TRBV12-3 or TRBV12-4 and TRBJ2-1; 11 nucleotides align to TRBD2. The CDR3 sequence is 17 residues long. With 6 bases clipped from V and 4 bases from J, the junction kept 11 bases outside the gene matches. CDR3 residues: CASSARGSGGAYNEQFF. CDR3 DNA sequence: TGTGCCAGCAGCGCCCGGGGTAGCGGGGGGGCTTACAATGAGCAGTTCTTC.

This chain joins TRBV12-3 or TRBV12-4 and TRBJ2-2; 8 bases match TRBD2. The V and J ends lost 1 base and 3 bases, in that order; junction bases with no gene match: 7. The CDR3 consists of 17 residues. CDR3: CASSLDPGGHDTGELFF. The CDR3, as DNA: TGTGCCAGCAGTTTAGACCCGGGGGGGCACGACACCGGGGAGCTGTTTTTT.